This T cell receptor (beta chain) originates from a study of T-cell memory formation after mild COVID-19. Points from the study as a whole: Pre-infection memory contained some responding clones, which suggested that cross-reactive memory had joined.

The CDR3 totals 15 residues. Germline CDR1 reads SGHAT; CDR2 reads FQNNGV. Trimming removed 6 bases at V and 0 bases at J, with 14 bases between. The TCR alpha and TCR beta cDNA libraries, bearing sample barcodes and UMIs, were generated by 5'RACE using constant-segment primers. TCRdb re-called the 5' RACE reads with MiXCR, one entry per CDR3 protein. The data contain about 44,000 distinct CDR3 sequences, over 6.5% of them seen just once; the ten biggest clones take up roughly 0.79%. As to this clonotype: Its antigen is currently unknown.

Sequencing input: PBMCs or a T cell subset sorted from them (not recorded which). The receptor comes from an adult who had mild COVID-19 (a few samples of this study predate the infection). Cell type and time point are not known. V gene TRBV11-2 combines with J gene TRBJ1-1; tentative D call: TRBD1 (5 bases). Written as DNA, the CDR3 is TGTGCCAGCAGGGAGACTAGGGGATTGAACACTGAAGCTTTCTTT. Its translation: CASRETRGLNTEAFF.